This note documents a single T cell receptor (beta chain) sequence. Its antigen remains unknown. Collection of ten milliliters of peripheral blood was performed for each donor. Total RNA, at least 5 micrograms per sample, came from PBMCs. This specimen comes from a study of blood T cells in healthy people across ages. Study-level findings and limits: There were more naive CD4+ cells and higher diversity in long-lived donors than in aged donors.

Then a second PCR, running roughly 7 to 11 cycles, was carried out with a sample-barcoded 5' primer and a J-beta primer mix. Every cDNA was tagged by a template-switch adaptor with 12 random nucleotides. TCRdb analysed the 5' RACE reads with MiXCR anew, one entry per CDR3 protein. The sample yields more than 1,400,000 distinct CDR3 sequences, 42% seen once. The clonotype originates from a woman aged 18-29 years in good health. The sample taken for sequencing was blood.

Here the CDR3 DNA reads TGCAGTGCTGGTACAGGGGGCGAAAACATTCAGTACTTC. Protein: CSAGTGGENIQYF. The chain combines TRBV20-1 with TRBJ2-4, with TRBD1 matching 9 bases. J lost 5 bases, V lost 5 bases, and 4 bases had no gene match. This CDR3 has 13 amino acids. Germline V lookup: CDR1 DFQATT, CDR2 SNEGSKA (reference sequence).